This T cell receptor beta chain was found in a study of CD8 T cells in Susac syndrome. Random hexamers were used to reverse transcribe 0.5 to 1 ug of RNA. TCRdb processed the immunoSEQ multiplex PCR reads anew with MiXCR; each CDR3 protein has one entry. The sample contains 180,000 or so distinct CDR3 sequences, about 95% of which appear only once. Per germline, CDR1 KGHDR and CDR2 SFDVKD. V was trimmed by 4 bases and J by 5 bases, leaving 8 bases between them. The CDR3 contains 13 residues. The specimen sequenced was CD4+ T cells from PBMCs. The chain is built from TRBV24-1 and TRBJ2-1; D perhaps matches TRBD2 (5 bases). The sequence came from a human donor in good health. CDR3 sequence reads: CATSERAHNEQFF. The CDR3 region has the DNA TGTGCCACCAGTGAGCGGGCCCACAATGAGCAGTTCTTC.